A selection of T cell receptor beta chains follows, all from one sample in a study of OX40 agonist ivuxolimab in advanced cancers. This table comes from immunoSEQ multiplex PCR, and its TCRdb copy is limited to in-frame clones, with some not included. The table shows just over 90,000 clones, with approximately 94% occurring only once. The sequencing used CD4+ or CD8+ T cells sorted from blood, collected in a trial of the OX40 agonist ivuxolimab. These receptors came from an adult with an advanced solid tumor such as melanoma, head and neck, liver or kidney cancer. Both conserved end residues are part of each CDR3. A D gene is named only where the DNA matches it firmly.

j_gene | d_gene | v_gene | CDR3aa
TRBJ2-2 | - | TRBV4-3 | CASSSLGTGENTGELFF
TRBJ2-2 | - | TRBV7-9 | CASSLRGTMNTGELFF
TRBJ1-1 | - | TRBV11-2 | CASSLRNSAEAFF
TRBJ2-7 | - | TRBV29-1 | CSVEVSGAPYEQYF
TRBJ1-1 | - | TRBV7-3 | CASSLVGNTEAFF
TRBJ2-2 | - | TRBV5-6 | CASSLGEPGTGELFF
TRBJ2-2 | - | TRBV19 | CASMDRLYAGELFF
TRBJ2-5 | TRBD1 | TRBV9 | CASSPRQGPTQETQYF
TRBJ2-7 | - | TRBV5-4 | CASSPSGVPYEQYF
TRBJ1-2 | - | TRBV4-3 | CASSPTTEYGYTF
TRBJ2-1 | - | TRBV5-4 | CASSLGWGGGEQFF
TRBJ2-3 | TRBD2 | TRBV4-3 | CASSPLGLAGRSTDTQYF
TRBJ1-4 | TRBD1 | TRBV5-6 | CASSSFPGQGPKLFF
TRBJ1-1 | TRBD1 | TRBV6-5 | CASSYGQGASEAFF
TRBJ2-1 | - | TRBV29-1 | CSVEDGRTSYNEQFF
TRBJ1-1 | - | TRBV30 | CAWSTGMNTEAFF
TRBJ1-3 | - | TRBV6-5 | CASSQGFGNTIYF
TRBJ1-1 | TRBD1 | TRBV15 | CATSRDRQGSFF
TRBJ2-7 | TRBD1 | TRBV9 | CASSVGAGGGFEQYF
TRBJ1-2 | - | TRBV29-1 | CSVEERLRGGNYGYTF
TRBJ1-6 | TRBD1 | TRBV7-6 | CASSLPGTGPLHF
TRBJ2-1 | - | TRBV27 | CASSLSGRGEQFF
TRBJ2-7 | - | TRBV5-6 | CASSFPGHRNEQYF
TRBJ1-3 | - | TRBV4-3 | CASSETQGSGNTIYF
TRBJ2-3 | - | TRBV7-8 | CASSLVSAGSTDTQYF
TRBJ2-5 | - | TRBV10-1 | CASSAGRRTQETQYF
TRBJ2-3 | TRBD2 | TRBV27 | CASSLVAGGDTQYF
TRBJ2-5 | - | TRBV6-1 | CASSEGRGSPEQETQYF
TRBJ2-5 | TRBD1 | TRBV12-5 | CASYPGGARETQYF
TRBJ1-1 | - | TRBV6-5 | CASSYSTRGTEAFF
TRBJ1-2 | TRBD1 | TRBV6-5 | CASTTGSYGYTF
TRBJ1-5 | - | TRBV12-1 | CASSSPTGQPNQPQHF
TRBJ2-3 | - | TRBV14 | CASSMSHTQYF
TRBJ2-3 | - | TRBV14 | CASSQAAGALADTQYF
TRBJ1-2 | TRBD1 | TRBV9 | CASSVSKGTVPGGPYGYTF
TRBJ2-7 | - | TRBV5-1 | CASSSPARGISYEQYF
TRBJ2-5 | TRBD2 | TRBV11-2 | CASSSFRAGGRETQYF
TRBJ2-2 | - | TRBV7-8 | CASSLGSRRGGGELFF
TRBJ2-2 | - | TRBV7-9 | CASSSTRTPVGELFF
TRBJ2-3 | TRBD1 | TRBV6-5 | CASSYSGTGPTDTQYF
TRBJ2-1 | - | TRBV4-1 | CASSHLQGAGNHAAFF
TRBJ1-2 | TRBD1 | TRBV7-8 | CASSLVVFQETGGAGGYTF
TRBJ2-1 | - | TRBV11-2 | CASSWDAGWDEQFF
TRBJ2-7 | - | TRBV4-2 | CASSQEGQSSYEQYF
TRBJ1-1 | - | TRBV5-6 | CASSWLRGSEAFF
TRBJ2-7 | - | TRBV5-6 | CASSLRGGQSSYEQYF
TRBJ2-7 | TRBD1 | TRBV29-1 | CSVETGQVNYEQYF
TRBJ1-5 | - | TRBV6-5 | CASSDGDSLNQPQHF